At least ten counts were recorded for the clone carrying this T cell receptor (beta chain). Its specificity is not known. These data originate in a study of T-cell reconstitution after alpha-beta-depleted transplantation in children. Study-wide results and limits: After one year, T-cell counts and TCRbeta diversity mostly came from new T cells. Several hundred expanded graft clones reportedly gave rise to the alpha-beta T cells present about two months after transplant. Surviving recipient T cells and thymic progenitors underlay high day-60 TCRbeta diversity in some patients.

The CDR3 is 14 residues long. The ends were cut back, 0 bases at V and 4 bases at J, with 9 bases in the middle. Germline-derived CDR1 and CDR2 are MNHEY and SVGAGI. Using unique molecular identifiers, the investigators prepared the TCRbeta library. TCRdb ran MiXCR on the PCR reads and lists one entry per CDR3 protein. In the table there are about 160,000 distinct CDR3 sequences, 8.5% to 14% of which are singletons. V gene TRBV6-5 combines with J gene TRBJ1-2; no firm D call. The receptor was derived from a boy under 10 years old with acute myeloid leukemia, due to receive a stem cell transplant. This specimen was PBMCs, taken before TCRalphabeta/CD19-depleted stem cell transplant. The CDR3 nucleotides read TGTGCCAGCAGTTACTCAGGCAGGCCCTATGGCTACACCTTC. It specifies CASSYSGRPYGYTF.